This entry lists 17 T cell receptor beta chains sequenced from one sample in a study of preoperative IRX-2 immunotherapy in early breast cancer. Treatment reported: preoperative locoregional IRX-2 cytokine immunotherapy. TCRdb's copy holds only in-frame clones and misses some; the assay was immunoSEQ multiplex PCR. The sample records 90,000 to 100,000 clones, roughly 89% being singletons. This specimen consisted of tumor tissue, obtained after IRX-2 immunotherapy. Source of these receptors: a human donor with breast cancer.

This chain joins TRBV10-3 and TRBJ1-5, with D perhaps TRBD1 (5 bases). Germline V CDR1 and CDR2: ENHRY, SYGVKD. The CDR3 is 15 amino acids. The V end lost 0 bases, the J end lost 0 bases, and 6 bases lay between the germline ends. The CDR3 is CAISESGGSNQPQHF. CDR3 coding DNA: TGTGCCATCAGTGAGTCGGGGGGTAGCAATCAGCCCCAGCATTTT.

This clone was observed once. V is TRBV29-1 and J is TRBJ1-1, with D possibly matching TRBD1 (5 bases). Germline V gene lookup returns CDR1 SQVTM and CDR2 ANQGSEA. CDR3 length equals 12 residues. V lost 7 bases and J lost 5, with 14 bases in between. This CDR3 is CSDWDRETEAFF. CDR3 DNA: TGCAGCGACTGGGACCGAGAGACTGAAGCTTTCTTT.

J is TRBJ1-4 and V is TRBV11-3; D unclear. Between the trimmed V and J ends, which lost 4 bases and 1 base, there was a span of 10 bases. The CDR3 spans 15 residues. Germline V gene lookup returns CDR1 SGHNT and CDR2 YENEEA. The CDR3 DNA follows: TGTGCCAGCAGCTCGCATAAAGGAACTAATGAAAAACTGTTTTTT. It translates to CASSSHKGTNEKLFF.

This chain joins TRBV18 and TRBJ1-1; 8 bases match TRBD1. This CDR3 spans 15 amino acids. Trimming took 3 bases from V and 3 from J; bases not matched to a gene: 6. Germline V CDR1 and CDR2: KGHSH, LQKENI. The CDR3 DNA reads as TGTGCCAGCTCACCGAGACAGGGGTTGGACACTGAAGCTTTCTTT. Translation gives CASSPRQGLDTEAFF.

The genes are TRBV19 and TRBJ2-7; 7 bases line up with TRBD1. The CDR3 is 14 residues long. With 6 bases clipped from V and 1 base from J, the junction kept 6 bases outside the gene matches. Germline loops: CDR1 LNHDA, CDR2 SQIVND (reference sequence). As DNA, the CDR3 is TGTGCCAGTAGGAGCCGGGACAGTTCCTACGAGCAGTACTTC. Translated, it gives CASRSRDSSYEQYF.

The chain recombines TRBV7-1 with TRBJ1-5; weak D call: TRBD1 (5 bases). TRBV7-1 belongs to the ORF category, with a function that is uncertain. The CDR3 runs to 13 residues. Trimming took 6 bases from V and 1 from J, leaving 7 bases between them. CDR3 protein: CASRTVSNQPQHF. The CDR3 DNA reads TGTGCCAGCAGGACAGTCAGCAATCAGCCCCAGCATTTT.

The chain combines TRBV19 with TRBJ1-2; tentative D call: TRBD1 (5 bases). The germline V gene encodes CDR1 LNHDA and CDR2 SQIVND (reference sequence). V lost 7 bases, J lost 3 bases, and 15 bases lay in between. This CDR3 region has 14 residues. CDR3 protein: CASTTLTAYYGYTF. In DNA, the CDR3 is TGTGCCAGTACTACCCTGACAGCCTACTATGGCTACACCTTC.

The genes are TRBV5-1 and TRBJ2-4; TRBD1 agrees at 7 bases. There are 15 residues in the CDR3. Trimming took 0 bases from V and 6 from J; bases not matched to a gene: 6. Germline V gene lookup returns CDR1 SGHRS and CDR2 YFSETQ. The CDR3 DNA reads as TGCGCCAGCAGCTTGGGAGGAGGACAGGCAAACATTCAGTACTTC. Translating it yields CASSLGGGQANIQYF.

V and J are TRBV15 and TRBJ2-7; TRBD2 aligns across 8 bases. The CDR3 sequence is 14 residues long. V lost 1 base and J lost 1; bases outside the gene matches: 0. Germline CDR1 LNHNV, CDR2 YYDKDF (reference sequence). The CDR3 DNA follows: TGTGCCACCAGCAGAGCGGGAGGGTCCTACGAGCAGTACTTC. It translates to CATSRAGGSYEQYF.

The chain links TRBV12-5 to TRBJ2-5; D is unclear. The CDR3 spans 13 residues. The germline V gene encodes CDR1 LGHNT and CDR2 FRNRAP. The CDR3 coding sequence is TGTGCCAGCACCTCGGAGACCGTCGAGACCCAGTACTTC. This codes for CASTSETVETQYF.

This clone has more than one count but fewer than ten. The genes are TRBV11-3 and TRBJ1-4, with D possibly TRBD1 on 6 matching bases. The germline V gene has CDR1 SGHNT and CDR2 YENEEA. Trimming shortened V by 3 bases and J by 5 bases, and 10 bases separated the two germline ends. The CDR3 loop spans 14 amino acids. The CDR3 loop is CASSFTQGNEKLFF. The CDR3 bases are TGTGCCAGCAGCTTTACACAGGGAAATGAAAAACTGTTTTTT.

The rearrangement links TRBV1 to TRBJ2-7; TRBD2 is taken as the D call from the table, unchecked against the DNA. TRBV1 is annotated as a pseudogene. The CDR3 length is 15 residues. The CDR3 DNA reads TGCGCCAGCAGCCAAGCCCCGCACGGGGACTACGAGCAGTACTTC. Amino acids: CASSQAPHGDYEQYF.

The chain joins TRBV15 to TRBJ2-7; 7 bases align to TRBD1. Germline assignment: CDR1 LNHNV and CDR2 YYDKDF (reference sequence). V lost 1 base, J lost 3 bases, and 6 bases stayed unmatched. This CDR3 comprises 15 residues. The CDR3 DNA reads TGTGCCACCAGCAGAGGGCAGGGGGAGCGCTACGAGCAGTACTTC. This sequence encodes CATSRGQGERYEQYF.

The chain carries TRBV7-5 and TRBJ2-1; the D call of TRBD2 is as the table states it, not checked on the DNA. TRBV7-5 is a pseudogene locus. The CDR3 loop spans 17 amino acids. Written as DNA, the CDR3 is TGTGCCAGCAGCCCCGTTGCTAGCGGCTTCACCTACAATGAGCAGTTCTTC. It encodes CASSPVASGFTYNEQFF.

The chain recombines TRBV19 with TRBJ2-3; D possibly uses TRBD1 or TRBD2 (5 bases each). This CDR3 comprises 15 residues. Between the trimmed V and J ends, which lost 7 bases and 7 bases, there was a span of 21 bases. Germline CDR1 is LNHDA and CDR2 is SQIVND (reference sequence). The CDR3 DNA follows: TGTGCCAGTAACGAAGGGGCCGGAGCGGCCAATACGCAGTATTTT. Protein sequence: CASNEGAGAANTQYF.

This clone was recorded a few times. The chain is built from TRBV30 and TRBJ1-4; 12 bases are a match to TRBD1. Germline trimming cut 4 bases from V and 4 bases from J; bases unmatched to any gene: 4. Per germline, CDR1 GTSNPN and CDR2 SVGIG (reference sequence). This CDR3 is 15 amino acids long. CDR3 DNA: TGTGCCTGGAAGGGGACAGGGGGCGTTAATGAAAAACTGTTTTTT. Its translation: CAWKGTGGVNEKLFF.

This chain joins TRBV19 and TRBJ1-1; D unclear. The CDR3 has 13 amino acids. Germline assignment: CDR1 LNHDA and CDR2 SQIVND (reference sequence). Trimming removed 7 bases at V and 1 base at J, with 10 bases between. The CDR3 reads CASTSSKNTEAFF. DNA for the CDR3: TGTGCCAGTACCTCTTCGAAGAACACTGAAGCTTTCTTT.